This section outlines one T cell receptor beta chain sequence together with its context. Measured with immunoSEQ multiplex PCR; TCRdb has only the in-frame clones, and not every one. The table records approximately 210,000 clones, about 86% of them present only once. This record belongs to a study of blood T cell repertoires in COVID-19. The CDR3 covers 17 residues. The ends lost 4 bases at V and 2 bases at J; junction bases unmatched: 9. In germline, CDR1 is SGHRS, CDR2 YFSETQ. The chain recombines TRBV5-1 with TRBJ1-4; 9 bases match TRBD1. The clonotype originates from a woman between 50 and 59 years old with acute COVID-19. The sample consisted of PBMCs or T cells enriched from blood (not recorded which). The CDR3 spells CASSPRTGGSTNEKLFF. CDR3 sequence (DNA): TGCGCCAGCAGCCCCCGAACAGGGGGCTCCACTAATGAAAAACTGTTTTTT.